The T cell receptor (beta chain) under discussion was sequenced for a study of glioma-infiltrating T cells after dendritic cell vaccination. Trimming removed 3 bases from V and 5 bases from J, with 10 bases in between. This CDR3 region has 13 residues. From germline, CDR1 is SGHTA and CDR2 FQGTGA. Libraries were prepared by immunoSEQ multiplex PCR; TCRdb keeps only in-frame clonotypes and omits some of them. This sample has about 99,000 clones, with more than 70% found just once. Specified time point: after dendritic cell vaccination, including at tumor progression/relapse. The source of this sequence is a human donor with glioblastoma. This sequence joins TRBV7-3 and TRBJ2-5; D possibly corresponds to TRBD2 (6 bases). The specimen comprised blood, sampled after dendritic cell vaccination. The CDR3 spells CASSFGGMETQYF. Written as DNA, the CDR3 is TGTGCCAGCAGCTTTGGGGGGATGGAGACCCAGTACTTC.